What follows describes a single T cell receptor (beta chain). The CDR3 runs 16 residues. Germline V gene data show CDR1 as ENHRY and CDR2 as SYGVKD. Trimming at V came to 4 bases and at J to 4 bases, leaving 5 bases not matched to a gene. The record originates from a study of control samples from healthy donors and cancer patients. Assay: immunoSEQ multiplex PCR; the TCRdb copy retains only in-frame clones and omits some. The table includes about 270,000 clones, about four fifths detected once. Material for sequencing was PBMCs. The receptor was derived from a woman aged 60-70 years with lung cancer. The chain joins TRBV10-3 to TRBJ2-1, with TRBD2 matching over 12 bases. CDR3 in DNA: TGTGCCATCAGTGGATCTAGCGGGAGGGTTTACAATGAGCAGTTCTTC. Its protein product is CAISGSSGRVYNEQFF.